Following are 25 T cell receptor beta chains from one sample sequenced in a study of CD8+ T cells in alopecia areata. Extracted from the samples, RNA was reverse transcribed into cDNA to serve as the sequencing template. Sequencing was performed with immunoSEQ multiplex PCR; in TCRdb, only in-frame clones are kept and a portion is missing. This repertoire shows about 210,000 clones, roughly 44% found once; its top ten account for roughly 2.6%. Noted treatment: oral pan-JAK inhibitor, 5-10 mg twice daily. Here the sequenced sample was CD4+ T cells sorted from blood, taken at approximately week 37, from a patient treated with tofacitinib. Receptors originate from a human donor with alopecia areata.

This clone turned up a few times. The chain has TRBV6-5 and TRBJ1-3; D call uncertain. CDR1 and CDR2 from the germline V gene are MNHEY and SVGAGI. Trimming took 8 bases from V and 0 from J, leaving 11 bases between them. This CDR3 comprises 14 residues. CDR3 DNA: TGTGCCAGCGCTAGAAGGAGCTCTGGAAACACCATATATTTT. Protein: CASARRSSGNTIYF.

V is TRBV4-3 and J is TRBJ2-1, with TRBD1 identical over 7 bases. This CDR3 has 15 amino acids. The ends lost 1 base at V and 1 base at J; junction bases unmatched: 1. Germline loops: CDR1 LGHNA, CDR2 YSLEER. CDR3 nucleotides: TGCGCCAGCAGCCAAGGACAGGGATCCTACAATGAGCAGTTCTTC. Encoded protein: CASSQGQGSYNEQFF.

A word on this clone: Other DNA sequences in this sample translate to the same CDR3. The chain couples TRBV19 to TRBJ1-5; D ambiguous. Trimming pared 3 bases from V and 1 base from J, leaving 7 bases between. The CDR3 contains 14 residues. Germline V gene data show CDR1 as LNHDA and CDR2 as SQIVND (reference sequence). This CDR3 reads CASSITGSNQPQHF. Written as DNA, the CDR3 is TGTGCCAGTAGTATCACTGGAAGCAATCAGCCCCAGCATTTT.

This chain joins TRBV7-2 and TRBJ1-1; TRBD1 might be the D (5 bases). Between the trimmed V and J ends, which lost 5 bases and 1 base, there was a span of 11 bases. Germline CDR1 SGHTA, CDR2 FQGNSA. This CDR3 comprises 14 residues. In DNA, the CDR3 is TGTGCCAGCAGCCTAAGTGGGGGGAACACTGAAGCTTTCTTT. Translating it yields CASSLSGGNTEAFF.

The J gene is TRBJ2-7, the V gene TRBV7-2; D uncertain. The V gene's germline CDR1 is SGHTA and CDR2 FQGNSA. This CDR3 comprises 13 residues. The germline V and J ends were trimmed by 3 bases and 7 bases, with 13 bases remaining between them. CDR3 sequence: CASSLDPQREQYF. CDR3 DNA sequence: TGTGCCAGCAGCTTGGACCCACAGCGAGAGCAGTACTTC.

This chain uses TRBV15 with TRBJ2-3; 8 bases are a match to TRBD2. The V gene end was trimmed by 1 base and the J gene end by 6 bases; junction bases not matched to a gene: 9. This CDR3 has 16 amino acids. Looked up from germline, CDR1 is LNHNV and CDR2 is YYDKDF (reference sequence). In nucleotides, the CDR3 is TGTGCCACCAGCAGAGGCGTAGCGGGACTGCAGGATACGCAGTATTTT. Encoded protein: CATSRGVAGLQDTQYF.

The V gene is TRBV6-5, the J gene TRBJ2-1; weak D call: TRBD2 (6 bases). The CDR3 covers 14 residues. The germline V and J ends were trimmed by 6 bases and 8 bases, with 17 bases remaining between them. Germline CDR1 reads MNHEY; CDR2 reads SVGAGI. DNA for the CDR3: TGTGCCAGCAGGTCCGGAGGGAGTAAGCATGAGCAGTTCTTC. This encodes CASRSGGSKHEQFF.

The chain recombines TRBV9 with TRBJ2-5; D is tentatively TRBD1 or TRBD2 (5 bases each). The CDR3 extends over 14 amino acids. Germline values: CDR1 SGDLS, CDR2 YYNGEE. Trimming stripped 6 bases from V and 2 bases from J, with 14 bases between. The chain's CDR3 is CASTRGAGQETQYF. As DNA, the CDR3 is TGTGCCAGCACGAGAGGGGCAGGTCAAGAGACCCAGTACTTC.

The sample holds a few counts of this clone. This sequence joins TRBV29-1 and TRBJ2-6, with a possible D match to TRBD1 (6 bases). The CDR3 runs to 15 residues. V was pared by 1 base and J by 0 bases, with 7 bases between. The V gene's germline CDR1 is SQVTM and CDR2 ANQGSEA. For the CDR3, the DNA is TGCAGCGTTGAAGTACAGGGCTCTGGGGCCAACGTCCTGACTTTC. Translating it yields CSVEVQGSGANVLTF.

The chain is built from TRBV6-5 and TRBJ2-7; TRBD1 might be the D (5 bases). Germline V CDR1 and CDR2: MNHEY, SVGAGI. This CDR3 comprises 13 residues. V lost 5 bases and J 2 bases, leaving 10 bases between the germline ends. CDR3 residues: CASSPTDTYEQYF. The CDR3 DNA is TGTGCCAGCAGTCCGACGGACACCTACGAGCAGTACTTC.

The chain links TRBV5-4 to TRBJ2-2; the D is unclear. The CDR3 is made up of 13 amino acids. The V gene's germline CDR1 is SGHNT and CDR2 YYREEE (reference sequence). The V gene lost 2 bases and the J gene lost 6 bases, with 8 bases spanning the gap. The CDR3 is CASSLGFPGELFF. CDR3 coding DNA: TGTGCCAGCAGCTTAGGGTTTCCCGGGGAGCTGTTTTTT.

The rearrangement uses TRBV30 and TRBJ1-1; no clear D. The CDR3 totals 13 residues. The V gene's germline CDR1 is GTSNPN and CDR2 SVGIG (reference sequence). V lost 4 bases, J lost 4 bases, and 13 bases lay in between. The CDR3 loop is CAWIKRERTEAFF. CDR3 DNA sequence: TGTGCCTGGATTAAAAGGGAACGCACTGAAGCTTTCTTT.

V usage is TRBV4-2 and J usage is TRBJ2-6, with TRBD2 identical over 11 bases. The ends lost 4 bases at V and 5 bases at J; junction bases unmatched: 7. The length of the CDR3 is 17 residues. CDR1 is LGHNA and CDR2 is YNFKEQ in the germline V gene. CDR3 sequence (DNA): TGTGCCAGCAGCCCGACTAGCGGGACGTCCTGGGCCAACGTCCTGACTTTC. It translates to CASSPTSGTSWANVLTF.

V and J are TRBV11-2 and TRBJ2-3, with TRBD2 as a possible D gene (5 bases). Trimming took off 4 bases at V and 0 bases at J, with 14 bases between the two ends. This CDR3 comprises 16 residues. The germline V gene encodes CDR1 SGHAT and CDR2 FQNNGV. As DNA, the CDR3 is TGTGCCAGCAGCTCCCTCGTCGGCGGGAGCACAGATACGCAGTATTTT. It translates to CASSSLVGGSTDTQYF.

In its sample, this clone was seen a few times. V is TRBV10-3 and J is TRBJ2-7; D might be TRBD1 (7 bases). The CDR3 is 14 amino acids. V was pared by 10 bases and J by 4 bases, with 20 bases between. Per the germline V gene, CDR1 is ENHRY and CDR2 is SYGVKD. Written as DNA, the CDR3 is TGTGCCAGTCAGCCAGTGCAGGGGGGATACGAGCAGTACTTC. Translation gives CASQPVQGGYEQYF.

This clone was observed a handful of times. J is TRBJ2-1 and V is TRBV7-2; perhaps TRBD1 as D (5 bases). Trimming removed 3 bases at V and 4 bases at J, with 10 bases between. CDR1 and CDR2 (germline): SGHTA, FQGNSA. This CDR3 comprises 14 residues. The CDR3 region is CASSFQGLYNEQFF. In DNA form, the CDR3 reads TGTGCCAGCAGCTTCCAGGGCTTGTACAATGAGCAGTTCTTC.

This clone was picked up a small number of times. This sample includes further DNA sequences coding for the same CDR3. As DNA, the CDR3 is TGTGCCAGCAGTCCCGGGATCACCTACGAGCAGTACTTC. Its protein is CASSPGITYEQYF. The chain is built from TRBV6-5 and TRBJ2-7; D may be TRBD2 (5 bases). Germline V gene sequence: CDR1 MNHEY, CDR2 SVGAGI. CDR3 length: 13 residues. The V end was cut by 5 bases, the J end by 2 bases, with 10 bases between.

This clone was counted a few times. The gene calls are TRBV4-1 and TRBJ2-3, with D uncertain. The germline CDR1 and CDR2 sequences are MGHRA and YSYEKL. V lost 4 bases and J lost 3, with 11 bases in between. The CDR3 extends over 14 amino acids. The DNA for the CDR3 is TGCGCCAGCAGCCTAGGAAGTGGGACAGATACGCAGTATTTT. This translates into CASSLGSGTDTQYF.

The chain recombines TRBV6-6 with TRBJ1-1; 10 nucleotides agree with TRBD1. J lost 4 bases, V lost 5 bases, and 7 bases had no gene match. Germline-derived CDR1 and CDR2 are MNHNY and SVGAGI (reference sequence). This CDR3 spans 15 amino acids. The CDR3 DNA sequence: TGTGCCAGCAGTCGAGGGACAGGGGATCTCACTGAAGCTTTCTTT. Protein sequence: CASSRGTGDLTEAFF.

This sequence joins TRBV7-2 and TRBJ1-4; no clear D gene. The CDR3 is 14 residues long. The V end was cut by 5 bases, the J end by 0 bases, with 7 bases between. Per the germline V gene, CDR1 is SGHTA and CDR2 is FQGNSA. CDR3 sequence: CASSTAATNEKLFF. DNA for the CDR3: TGTGCCAGCAGCACAGCGGCAACTAATGAAAAACTGTTTTTT.

This clone was seen only a few times. The chain combines TRBV21-1 with TRBJ2-3; TRBD2, the table's D call, was not compared with the DNA. TRBV21-1 is marked as a pseudogene. The CDR3 totals 16 residues. The CDR3, as DNA: TGTGCCAGCACCCCCCGGGGAGGACTAGCGCAAGATACGCAGTATTTT. As protein: CASTPRGGLAQDTQYF.

J is TRBJ2-3 and V is TRBV15, with 7 bases aligning to TRBD1. J lost 2 bases, V lost 1 base, and 3 bases had no gene match. Germline V gives CDR1 LNHNV, CDR2 YYDKDF (reference sequence). This CDR3 region has 15 residues. The CDR3 sequence: CATSRGDRATDTQYF. The DNA for the CDR3 is TGTGCCACCAGCAGAGGAGACAGGGCCACAGATACGCAGTATTTT.

V usage is TRBV29-1 and J usage is TRBJ2-3, with TRBD2 matching 9 bases. The trim removed 1 base at V and 0 bases at J, leaving 5 bases unmatched. Germline lookup yields CDR1 SQVTM and CDR2 ANQGSEA. This CDR3 is 16 amino acids long. As DNA, the CDR3 is TGCAGCGTTGAAGGGGTAGCGGGAGAGAGCACAGATACGCAGTATTTT. Protein: CSVEGVAGESTDTQYF.

This clone has only a few counts. V usage is TRBV30 and J usage is TRBJ1-1; weak D call: TRBD1 (5 bases). CDR1 GTSNPN and CDR2 SVGIG come from the germline V gene (reference sequence). V lost 2 bases, J lost 1 base, and 11 bases lay in between. The CDR3 has 14 residues. The CDR3 bases are TGTGCCTGGAGTCAGGGACTTACGAACACTGAAGCTTTCTTT. Its translation: CAWSQGLTNTEAFF.

This clone occurred a few times. CDR3 coding DNA: TGTGCCATCAGGGGGACAGGGGAAGAGACCCAGTACTTC. Protein product: CAIRGTGEETQYF. The chain employs TRBV10-3 and TRBJ2-5, with 10 bases lining up with TRBD1. Germline CDR1 reads ENHRY; CDR2 reads SYGVKD. V gave up 6 bases and J gave up 3 bases; unmatched junction bases: 1. The CDR3 sequence is 13 residues long.